A single sample is the source of the 8 T cell receptor beta chains below, sequenced in a study of STAT5B mutations in CD4+ large granular lymphocyte leukemia. Clones were sequenced by immunoSEQ multiplex PCR, and TCRdb holds only the in-frame ones, with some missing. The table records 24,000 or so clones, 74% of them present only once. Sequences were obtained from CD4+ T cells from blood buffy coats. The receptors here all came from a human donor in good health.

The chain joins TRBV28 to TRBJ2-7, with D possibly being TRBD1 or TRBD2 (5 bases each). Germline V gene lookup returns CDR1 MDHEN and CDR2 SYDVKM. The CDR3 contains 15 residues. Trimming took 10 bases from V and 3 from J, leaving 22 bases between them. In DNA, the CDR3 is TGTGCCACTGCCAGTGGGGGTGGCTGGCTCTACGAGCAGTACGTC. Protein product: CATASGGGWLYEQYV.

The J gene is TRBJ1-4, the V gene TRBV2; D is perhaps TRBD1 (6 bases). The germline gives CDR1 SNHLY, CDR2 FYNNEI. CDR3 length: 15 amino acids. V was clipped by 6 bases and J by 4 bases, with 15 bases between them. CDR3 sequence: CASRKLQGFNEKLFF. In DNA, the CDR3 is TGTGCCAGCAGGAAACTACAGGGTTTTAATGAAAAACTGTTTTTT. Complete variable domain (other parts from reference TRBV2 and TRBJ1-4): EPEVTQTPSHQVTQMGQEVILRCVPISNHLYFYWYRQILGQKVEFLVSFYNNEISEKSEIFDDQFSVERPDGSNFTLKIRSTKLEDSAMYFCASRKLQGFNEKLFFGSGTQLSVL.

The chain uses TRBV4-1 and TRBJ2-1, with 8 bases that match TRBD1. Germline CDR1 is MGHRA and CDR2 is YSYEKL. CDR3 length equals 17 residues. V lost 5 bases to trimming and J lost 7 bases; unmatched junction nucleotides: 16. CDR3 region: CASSVRTTGVIGNEQFF. As DNA, the CDR3 is TGCGCCAGCAGCGTCCGGACGACAGGGGTCATTGGTAATGAGCAGTTCTTC.

The chain uses TRBV30 and TRBJ2-5, with D unclear. V dropped 2 bases and J dropped 4 bases, with 14 bases sitting between them. The germline V gene has CDR1 GTSNPN and CDR2 SVGIG (reference sequence). The CDR3 consists of 14 residues. DNA for the CDR3: TGTGCCTGGAGTTGGCTAGGCGGCAGAGAGACCCAGTACTTC. Translated: CAWSWLGGRETQYF.

The genes are TRBV28 and TRBJ2-7; D not resolved. The CDR3 runs 15 residues. Trimming shortened V by 6 bases and J by 6 bases, and 21 bases separated the two germline ends. In germline, CDR1 is MDHEN, CDR2 SYDVKM. CDR3 DNA sequence: TGTGCCAGCAGCCCGATAACGTTTCAGATCGCCGAGCAGTACTTC. Protein: CASSPITFQIAEQYF.

The chain joins TRBV27 to TRBJ1-5, with TRBD1 matching over 9 bases. Looked up from germline, CDR1 is MNHEY and CDR2 is SMNVEV (reference sequence). The ends lost 0 bases at V and 4 bases at J; junction bases unmatched: 4. This CDR3 spans 16 amino acids. The CDR3 bases are TGTGCCAGCAGTTTATCCGGGACAGGGAGAAATCAGCCCCAGCATTTT. This translates into CASSLSGTGRNQPQHF.

This rearrangement joins TRBV19 to TRBJ1-5, with D unresolved. The CDR3 is 15 residues long. Trimming removed 0 bases from V and 1 base from J, with 7 bases in between. CDR1 is LNHDA, CDR2 SQIVND, per germline (reference sequence). CDR3 sequence (DNA): TGTGCCAGTAGTATAGACAGGTCCAGCAATCAGCCCCAGCATTTT. This encodes CASSIDRSSNQPQHF.

The chain recombines TRBV13 with TRBJ1-4; D is unresolved. The CDR3 runs 13 residues. Germline assignment: CDR1 PRHDT and CDR2 FYEKMQ (reference sequence). V was shortened by 4 bases and J by 5 bases, with 8 bases between the two germline ends. The CDR3 coding sequence is TGTGCCAGCAGCTCTGGGGAGAATGAAAAACTGTTTTTT. Translating gives CASSSGENEKLFF.